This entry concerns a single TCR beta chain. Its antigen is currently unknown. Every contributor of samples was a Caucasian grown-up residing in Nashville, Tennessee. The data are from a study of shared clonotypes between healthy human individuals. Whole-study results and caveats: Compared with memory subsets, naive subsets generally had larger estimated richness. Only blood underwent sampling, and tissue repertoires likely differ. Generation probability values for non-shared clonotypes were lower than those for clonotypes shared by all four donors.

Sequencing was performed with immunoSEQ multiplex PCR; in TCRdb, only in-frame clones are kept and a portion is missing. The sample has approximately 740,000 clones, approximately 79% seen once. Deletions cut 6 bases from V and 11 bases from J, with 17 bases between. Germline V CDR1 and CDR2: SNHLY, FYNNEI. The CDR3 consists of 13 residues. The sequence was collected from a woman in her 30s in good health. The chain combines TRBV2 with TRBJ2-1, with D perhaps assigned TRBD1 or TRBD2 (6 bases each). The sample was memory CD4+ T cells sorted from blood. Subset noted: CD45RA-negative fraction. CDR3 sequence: CASRADGGHQQFF. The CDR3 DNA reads TGTGCCAGCAGGGCCGACGGGGGCCATCAGCAGTTCTTC. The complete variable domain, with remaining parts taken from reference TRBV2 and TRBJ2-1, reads EPEVTQTPSHQVTQMGQEVILRCVPISNHLYFYWYRQILGQKVEFLVSFYNNEISEKSEIFDDQFSVERPDGSNFTLKIRSTKLEDSAMYFCASRADGGHQQFFGPGTRLTVL.